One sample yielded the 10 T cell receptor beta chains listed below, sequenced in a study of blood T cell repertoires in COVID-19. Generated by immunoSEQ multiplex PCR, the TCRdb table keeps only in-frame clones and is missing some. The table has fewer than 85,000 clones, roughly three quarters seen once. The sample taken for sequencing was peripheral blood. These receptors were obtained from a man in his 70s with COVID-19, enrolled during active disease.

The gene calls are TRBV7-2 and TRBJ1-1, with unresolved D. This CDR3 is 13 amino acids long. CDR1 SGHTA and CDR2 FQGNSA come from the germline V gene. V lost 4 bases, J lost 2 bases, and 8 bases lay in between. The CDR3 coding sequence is TGTGCCAGCAGCTCGTGGGCAAACACTGAAGCTTTCTTT. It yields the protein CASSSWANTEAFF. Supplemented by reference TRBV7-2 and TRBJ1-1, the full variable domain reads GAGVSQSPSNKVTEKGKDVELRCDPISGHTALYWYRQSLGQGLEFLIYFQGNSAPDKSGLPSDRFSAERTGGSVSTLTIQRTQQEDSAVYLCASSSWANTEAFFGQGTRLTVV.

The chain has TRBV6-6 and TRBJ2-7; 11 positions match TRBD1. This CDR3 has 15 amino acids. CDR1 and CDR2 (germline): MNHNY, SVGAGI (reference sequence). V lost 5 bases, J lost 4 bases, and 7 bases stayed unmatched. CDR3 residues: CASSKRTGGDYEQYF. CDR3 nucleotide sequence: TGTGCCAGCAGTAAAAGGACAGGGGGCGATTACGAGCAGTACTTC.

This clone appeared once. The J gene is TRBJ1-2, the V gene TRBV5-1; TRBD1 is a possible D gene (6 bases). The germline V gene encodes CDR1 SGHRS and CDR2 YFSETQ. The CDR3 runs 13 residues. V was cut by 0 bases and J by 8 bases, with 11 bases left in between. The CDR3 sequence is CASSLDRDGGYTF. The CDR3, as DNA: TGCGCCAGCAGCTTGGACAGGGACGGGGGCTACACCTTC. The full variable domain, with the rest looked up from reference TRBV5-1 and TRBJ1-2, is KAGVTQTPRYLIKTRGQQVTLSCSPISGHRSVSWYQQTPGQGLQFLFEYFSETQRNKGNFPGRFSGRQFSNSRSEMNVSTLELGDSALYLCASSLDRDGGYTFGSGTRLTVV.

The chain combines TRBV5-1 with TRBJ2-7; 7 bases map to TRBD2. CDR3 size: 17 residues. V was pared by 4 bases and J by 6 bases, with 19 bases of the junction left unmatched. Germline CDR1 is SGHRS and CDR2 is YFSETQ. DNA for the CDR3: TGCGCCAGCAGCACTACCTTTCCCGGGACTAACCTAGGCGAGCAGTACTTC. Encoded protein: CASSTTFPGTNLGEQYF.

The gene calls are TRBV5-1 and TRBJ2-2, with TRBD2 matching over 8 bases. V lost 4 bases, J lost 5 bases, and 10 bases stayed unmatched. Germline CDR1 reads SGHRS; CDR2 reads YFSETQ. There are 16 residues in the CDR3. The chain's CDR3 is CASSPLSAGATGELFF. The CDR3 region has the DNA TGCGCCAGCAGCCCTCTATCAGCGGGAGCGACCGGGGAGCTGTTTTTT.

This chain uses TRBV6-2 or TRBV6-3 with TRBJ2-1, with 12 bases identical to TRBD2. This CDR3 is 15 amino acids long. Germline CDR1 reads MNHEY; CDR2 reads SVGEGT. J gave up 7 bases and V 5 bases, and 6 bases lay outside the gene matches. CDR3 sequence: CASSPTSGRRNEQFF. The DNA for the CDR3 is TGTGCCAGCAGTCCAACTAGCGGGAGGCGTAATGAGCAGTTCTTC.

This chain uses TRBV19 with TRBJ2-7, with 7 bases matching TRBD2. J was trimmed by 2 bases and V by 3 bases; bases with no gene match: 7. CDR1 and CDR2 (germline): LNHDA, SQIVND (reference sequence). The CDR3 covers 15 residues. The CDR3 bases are TGTGCCAGTAGTATCGGGAGGAGCCCTCCCTACGAGCAGTACTTC. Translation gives CASSIGRSPPYEQYF.

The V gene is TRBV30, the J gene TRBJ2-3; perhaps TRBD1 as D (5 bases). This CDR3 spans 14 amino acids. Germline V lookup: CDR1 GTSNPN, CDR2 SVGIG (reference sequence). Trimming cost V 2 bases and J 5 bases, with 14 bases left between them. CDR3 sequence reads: CAWSPGLGEDTQYF. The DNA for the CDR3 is TGTGCCTGGAGTCCCGGGCTAGGGGAAGATACGCAGTATTTT.

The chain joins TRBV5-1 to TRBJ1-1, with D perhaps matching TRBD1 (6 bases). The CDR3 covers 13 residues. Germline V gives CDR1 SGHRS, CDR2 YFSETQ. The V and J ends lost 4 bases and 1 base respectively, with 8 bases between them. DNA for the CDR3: TGCGCCAGCAGCGTGACAGGGAACACTGAAGCTTTCTTT. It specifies CASSVTGNTEAFF.

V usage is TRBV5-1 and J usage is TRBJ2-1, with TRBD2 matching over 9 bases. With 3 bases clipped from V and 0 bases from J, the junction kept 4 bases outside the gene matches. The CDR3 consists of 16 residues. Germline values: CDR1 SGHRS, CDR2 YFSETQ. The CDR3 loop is CASSWTSAYSYNEQFF. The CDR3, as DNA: TGCGCCAGCAGCTGGACTAGCGCCTACTCCTACAATGAGCAGTTCTTC.